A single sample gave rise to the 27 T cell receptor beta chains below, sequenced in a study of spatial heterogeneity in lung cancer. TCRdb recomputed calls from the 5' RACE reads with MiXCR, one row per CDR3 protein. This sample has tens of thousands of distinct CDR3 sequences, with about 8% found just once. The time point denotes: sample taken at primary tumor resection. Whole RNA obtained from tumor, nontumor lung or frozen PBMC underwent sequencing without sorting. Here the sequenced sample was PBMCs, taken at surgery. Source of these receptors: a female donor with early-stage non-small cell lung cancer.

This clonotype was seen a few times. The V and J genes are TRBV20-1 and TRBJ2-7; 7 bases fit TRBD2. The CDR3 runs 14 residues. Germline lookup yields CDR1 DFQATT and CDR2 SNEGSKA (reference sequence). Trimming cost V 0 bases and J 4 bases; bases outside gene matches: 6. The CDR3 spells CSARDPGGWYEQYF. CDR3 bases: TGCAGTGCTAGAGATCCGGGAGGATGGTACGAGCAGTACTTC.

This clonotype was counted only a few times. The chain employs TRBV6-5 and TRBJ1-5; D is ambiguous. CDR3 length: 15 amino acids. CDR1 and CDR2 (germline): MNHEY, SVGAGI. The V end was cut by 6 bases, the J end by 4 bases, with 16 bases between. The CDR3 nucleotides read TGTGCCAGCAGCCGAGACAATATCGGGAATCAGCCCCAGCATTTT. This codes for CASSRDNIGNQPQHF.

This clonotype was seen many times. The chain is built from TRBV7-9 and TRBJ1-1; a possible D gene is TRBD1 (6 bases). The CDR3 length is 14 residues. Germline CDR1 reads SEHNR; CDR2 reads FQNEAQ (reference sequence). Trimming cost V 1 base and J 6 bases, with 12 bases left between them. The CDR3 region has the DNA TGTGCCAGCAGCTTAGAGGGGGGCGACGCTGAAGCTTTCTTT. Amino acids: CASSLEGGDAEAFF. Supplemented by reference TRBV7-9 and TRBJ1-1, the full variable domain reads DTGVSQNPRHKITKRGQNVTFRCDPISEHNRLYWYRQTLGQGPEFLTYFQNEAQLEKSRLLSDRFSAERPKGSFSTLEIQRTEQGDSAMYLCASSLEGGDAEAFFGQGTRLTVV.

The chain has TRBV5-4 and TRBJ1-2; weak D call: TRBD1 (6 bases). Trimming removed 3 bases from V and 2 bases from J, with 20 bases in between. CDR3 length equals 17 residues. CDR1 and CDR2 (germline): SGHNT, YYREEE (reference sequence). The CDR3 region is CASSSRDTYPGNYGYTF. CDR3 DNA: TGTGCCAGCAGCTCCCGGGACACATATCCGGGCAACTATGGCTACACCTTC.

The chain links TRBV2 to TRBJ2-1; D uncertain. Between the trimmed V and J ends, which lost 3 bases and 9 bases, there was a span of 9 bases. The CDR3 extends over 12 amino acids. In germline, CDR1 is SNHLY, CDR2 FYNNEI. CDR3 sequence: CASSDLVPEQFF. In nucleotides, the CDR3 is TGTGCCAGCAGTGATTTGGTCCCTGAGCAGTTCTTC. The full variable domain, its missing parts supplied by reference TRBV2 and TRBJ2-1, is EPEVTQTPSHQVTQMGQEVILRCVPISNHLYFYWYRQILGQKVEFLVSFYNNEISEKSEIFDDQFSVERPDGSNFTLKIRSTKLEDSAMYFCASSDLVPEQFFGPGTRLTVL.

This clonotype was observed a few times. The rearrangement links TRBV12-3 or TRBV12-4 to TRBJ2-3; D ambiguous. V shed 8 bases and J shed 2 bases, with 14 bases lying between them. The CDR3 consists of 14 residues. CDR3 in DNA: TGTGCCAGCCGCCTCACTGGTTCCACAGATACGCAGTATTTT. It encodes CASRLTGSTDTQYF.

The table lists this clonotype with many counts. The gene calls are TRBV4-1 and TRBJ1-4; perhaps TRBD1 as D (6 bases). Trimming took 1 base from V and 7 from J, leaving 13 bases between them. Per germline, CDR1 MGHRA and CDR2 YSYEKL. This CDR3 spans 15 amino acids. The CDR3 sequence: CASSQVQGRGEKLFF. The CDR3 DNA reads TGCGCCAGCAGCCAAGTGCAGGGGCGCGGTGAAAAACTGTTTTTT.

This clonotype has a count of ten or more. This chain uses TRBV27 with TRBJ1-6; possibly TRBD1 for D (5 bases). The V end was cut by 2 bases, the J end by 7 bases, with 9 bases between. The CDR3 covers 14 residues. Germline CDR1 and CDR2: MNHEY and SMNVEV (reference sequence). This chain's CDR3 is CASSLLGENSPLHF. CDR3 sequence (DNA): TGTGCCAGCAGTTTACTGGGGGAAAATTCACCCCTCCACTTT.

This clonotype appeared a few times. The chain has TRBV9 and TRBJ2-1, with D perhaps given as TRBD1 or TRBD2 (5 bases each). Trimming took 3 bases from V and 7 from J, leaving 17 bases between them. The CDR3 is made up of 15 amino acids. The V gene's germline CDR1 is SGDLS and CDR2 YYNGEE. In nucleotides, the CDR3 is TGTGCCAGCAGCGCAGGGACCGCCCCTGGGAATGAGCAGTTCTTC. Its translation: CASSAGTAPGNEQFF.

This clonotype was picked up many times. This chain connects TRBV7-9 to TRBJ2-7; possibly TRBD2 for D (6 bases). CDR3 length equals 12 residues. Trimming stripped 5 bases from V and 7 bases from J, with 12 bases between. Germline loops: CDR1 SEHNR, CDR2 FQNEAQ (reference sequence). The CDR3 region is CASSPDYGEQYF. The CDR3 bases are TGTGCCAGCAGCCCGGACTACGGAGAGCAGTACTTC.

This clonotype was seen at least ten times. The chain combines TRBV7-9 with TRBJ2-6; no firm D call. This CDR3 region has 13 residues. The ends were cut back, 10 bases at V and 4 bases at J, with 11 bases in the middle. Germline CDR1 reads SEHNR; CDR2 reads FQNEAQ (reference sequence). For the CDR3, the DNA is TGTGCCATCCCCCCCGACGGGGCCAACGTCCTGACTTTC. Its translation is CAIPPDGANVLTF.

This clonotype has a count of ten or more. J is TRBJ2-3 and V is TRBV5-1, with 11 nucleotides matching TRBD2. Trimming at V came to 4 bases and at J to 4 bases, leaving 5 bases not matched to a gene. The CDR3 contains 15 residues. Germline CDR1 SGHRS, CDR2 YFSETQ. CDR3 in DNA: TGCGCCAGCAGCCGTAGCGGGGGGGCCGCAGATACGCAGTATTTT. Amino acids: CASSRSGGAADTQYF. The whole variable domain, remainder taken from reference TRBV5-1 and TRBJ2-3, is KAGVTQTPRYLIKTRGQQVTLSCSPISGHRSVSWYQQTPGQGLQFLFEYFSETQRNKGNFPGRFSGRQFSNSRSEMNVSTLELGDSALYLCASSRSGGAADTQYFGPGTRLTVL.

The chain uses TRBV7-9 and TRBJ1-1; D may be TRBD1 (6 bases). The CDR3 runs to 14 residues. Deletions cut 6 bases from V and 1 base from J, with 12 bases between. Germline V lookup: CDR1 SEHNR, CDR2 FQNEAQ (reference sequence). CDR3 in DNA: TGTGCCAGCAGGGGGGACACCAGGAACACTGAAGCTTTCTTT. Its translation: CASRGDTRNTEAFF.

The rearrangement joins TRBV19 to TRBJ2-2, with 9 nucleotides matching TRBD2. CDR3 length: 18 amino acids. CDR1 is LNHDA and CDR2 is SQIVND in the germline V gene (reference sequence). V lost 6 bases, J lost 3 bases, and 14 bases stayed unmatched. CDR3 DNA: TGTGCCAGTAGAGGCTATAGCGGGGGTCCCAACTACACCGGGGAGCTGTTTTTT. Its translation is CASRGYSGGPNYTGELFF.

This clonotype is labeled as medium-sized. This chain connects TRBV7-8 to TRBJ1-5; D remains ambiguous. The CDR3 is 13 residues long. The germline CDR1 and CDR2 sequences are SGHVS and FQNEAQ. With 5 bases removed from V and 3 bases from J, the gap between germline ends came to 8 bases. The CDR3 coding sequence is TGTGCCAGCAGCCAGAATCTCAATCAGCCCCAGCATTTT. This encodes CASSQNLNQPQHF.

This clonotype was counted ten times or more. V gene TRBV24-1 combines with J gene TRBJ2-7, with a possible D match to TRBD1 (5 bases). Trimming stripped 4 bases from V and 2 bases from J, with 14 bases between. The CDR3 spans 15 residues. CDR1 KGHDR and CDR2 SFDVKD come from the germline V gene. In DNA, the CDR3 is TGTGCCACCAGTGACCCTTTGGACACCGCCTACGAGCAGTACTTC. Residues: CATSDPLDTAYEQYF.

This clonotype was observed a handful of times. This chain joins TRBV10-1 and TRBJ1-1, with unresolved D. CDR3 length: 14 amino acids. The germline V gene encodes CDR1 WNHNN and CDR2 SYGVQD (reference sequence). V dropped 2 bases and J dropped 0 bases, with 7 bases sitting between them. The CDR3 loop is CASSERTMNTEAFF. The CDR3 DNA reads TGCGCCAGCAGTGAGAGAACCATGAACACTGAAGCTTTCTTT.

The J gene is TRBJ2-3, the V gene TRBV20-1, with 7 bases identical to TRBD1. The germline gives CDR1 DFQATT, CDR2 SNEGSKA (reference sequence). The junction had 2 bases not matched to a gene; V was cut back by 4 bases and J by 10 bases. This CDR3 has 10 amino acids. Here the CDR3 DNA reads TGCAGTGCTACGGGGACAGCGCAGTATTTT. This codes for CSATGTAQYF.

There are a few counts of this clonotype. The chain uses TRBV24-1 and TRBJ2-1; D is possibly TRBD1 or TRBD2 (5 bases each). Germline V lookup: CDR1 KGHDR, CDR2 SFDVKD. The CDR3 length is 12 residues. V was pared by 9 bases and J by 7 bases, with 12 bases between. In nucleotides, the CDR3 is TGTGCCACCGGGGACGAGGGGAATGAGCAGTTCTTC. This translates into CATGDEGNEQFF.

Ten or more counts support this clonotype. CDR3 bases: TGTGCCAGCAGCTTAGGGCTGGGGGGACTCATGGTCTACAATGAGCAGTTCTTC. Protein product: CASSLGLGGLMVYNEQFF. The V and J genes are TRBV7-6 and TRBJ2-1; D is perhaps TRBD2 (6 bases). Germline V CDR1 and CDR2: SGHVS, FNYEAQ. CDR3 length equals 18 residues. V lost 1 base to trimming and J lost 3 bases, with 19 bases between them.

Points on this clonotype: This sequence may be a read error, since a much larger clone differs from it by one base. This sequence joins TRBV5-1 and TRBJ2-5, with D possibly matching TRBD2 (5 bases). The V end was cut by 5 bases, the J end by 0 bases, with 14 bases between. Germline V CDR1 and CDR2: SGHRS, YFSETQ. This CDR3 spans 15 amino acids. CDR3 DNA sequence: TGCGCCAGCAGTGGTAGCGAGAGAGACCAAGAGACCCAGTACTTC. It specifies CASSGSERDQETQYF.

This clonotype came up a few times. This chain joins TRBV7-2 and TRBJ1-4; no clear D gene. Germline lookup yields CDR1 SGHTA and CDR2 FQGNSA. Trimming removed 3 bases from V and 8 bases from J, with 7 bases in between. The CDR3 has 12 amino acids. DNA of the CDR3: TGTGCCAGCAGCTTGAGCACGGAAAAACTGTTTTTT. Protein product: CASSLSTEKLFF.

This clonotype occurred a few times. DNA for the CDR3: TGCAGTGCCAGTTGGGACCCCGGCACAGATACGCAGTATTTT. Encoded protein: CSASWDPGTDTQYF. J is TRBJ2-3 and V is TRBV20-1; either TRBD1 or TRBD2 may fit D (5 bases each). CDR3 size: 14 residues. Between the trimmed V and J ends, which lost 6 bases and 1 base, there was a span of 14 bases. Germline assignment: CDR1 DFQATT and CDR2 SNEGSKA (reference sequence).

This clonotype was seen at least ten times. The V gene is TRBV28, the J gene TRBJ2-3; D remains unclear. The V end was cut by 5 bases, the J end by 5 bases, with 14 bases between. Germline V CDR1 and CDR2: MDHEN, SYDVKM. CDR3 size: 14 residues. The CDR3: CASSPRLGKDTQYF. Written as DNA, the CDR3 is TGTGCCAGCAGTCCCCGTCTAGGGAAAGATACGCAGTATTTT.

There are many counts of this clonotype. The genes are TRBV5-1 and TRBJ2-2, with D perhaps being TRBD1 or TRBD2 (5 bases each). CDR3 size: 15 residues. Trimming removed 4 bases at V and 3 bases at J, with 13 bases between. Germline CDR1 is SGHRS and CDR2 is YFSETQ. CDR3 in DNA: TGCGCCAGCAGCCCCCCCTTGGGGGACACCGGGGAGCTGTTTTTT. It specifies CASSPPLGDTGELFF.

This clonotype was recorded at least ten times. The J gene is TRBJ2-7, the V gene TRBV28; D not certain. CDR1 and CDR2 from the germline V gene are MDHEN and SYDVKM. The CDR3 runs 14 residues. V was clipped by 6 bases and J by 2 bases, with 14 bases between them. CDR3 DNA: TGTGCCAGCAGCTACAGCGCAGGAACCTACGAGCAGTACGTC. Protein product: CASSYSAGTYEQYV.

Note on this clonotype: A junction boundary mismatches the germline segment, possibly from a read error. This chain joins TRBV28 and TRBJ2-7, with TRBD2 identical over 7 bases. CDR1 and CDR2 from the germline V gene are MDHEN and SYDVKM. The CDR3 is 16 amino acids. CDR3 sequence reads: CASSLVGLGVGYERYF. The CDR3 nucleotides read TGTGCCAGCAGTTTAGTTGGACTAGGTGTAGGCTACGAGCGGTACTTC.